Reported below is one TCR beta chain. This clone was counted a few times. Which antigen it targets is not known. It has no much larger one-base neighbor in the sample; base qualities were not kept. The entry originates in a study of glioma-infiltrating T cells after dendritic cell vaccination (dated by TCRdb to about 2016). For the study in its entirety: The cohort comprised around 15 glioblastoma patients from Phase I and II dendritic cell vaccination trials, 9 newly diagnosed and 6 with recurrent disease. Each patient got three intradermal injections of the dendritic cell vaccine, spaced at biweekly intervals, in the arm below the axilla. Autologous tumor lysate-pulsed dendritic cell vaccination was administered to the patients between the early 2000s and the early 2010s. In glioblastoma patients vaccinated with dendritic cells, deep sequencing of TCR beta CDR3 regions served to measure the amount of tumor-infiltrating lymphocytes and to compare repertoires between tumor and blood. To make the vaccine, monocyte-derived dendritic cells were cultured for roughly seven days with IL-4 and GM-CSF and then pulsed overnight with autologous tumor lysate. Survival after dendritic cell vaccination was correlated with TCR sequencing metrics, such as TIL content and the overlap between tumor and blood repertoires. The paper as a whole reports these results and caveats: The cohort was small and heterogeneous, few patients had complete blood and tumor sets, and even fewer had initial-recurrent tumor pairs. The TCR overlap response model with three groups was called speculative and said to need prospective validation. Higher estimated pretreatment TIL content predicted longer time to progression and overall survival after dendritic cell vaccination. TCR clonality showed no direct relationship with survival, which suggests that a diverse polyclonal response may matter.

Patients were selected for having adequate residual fresh-frozen tumor tissue and more than two years of available survival data. Although molecular status otherwise differed among the glioblastoma patients, no patient had an isocitrate dehydrogenase mutation. PBMC were collected before vaccination, two weeks after the third vaccination, and at tumor progression if progression occurred. The Qiagen DNeasy Blood extraction Kit was used for extraction of genomic DNA. Relative to germline, V is 1 base shorter and J is 3 bases shorter, with 9 bases between their ends. Taken from the germline V gene (reference sequence), the CDR1 and CDR2 loops are LNHDA and SQIVND. The CDR3 runs 14 amino acids, cysteine and phenylalanine included. CDR3 DNA only is kept here, 42 bases in frame from base 1. Using the immunoSEQ assay, TCRB CDR3 regions were amplified from 2 to 2.5 micrograms of genomic DNA, or from all available DNA when less than that was on hand. Multiplex PCR used 60 forward primers for TCR V beta segments and 13 reverse primers for J beta segments. Synthetic control templates were spiked into each sample at limiting dilution to estimate reads per starting template. Sequencing produced 87 bp reads on the Illumina HiSeq System. The original methods were these. To remove PCR and sequencing errors, closely related sequences were merged with a nearest neighbor algorithm. TCR overlap was measured as the percentage of unique tumor TCR beta sequences also present in the same patient's peripheral blood. The table was pulled from immuneACCESS by TCRdb, which kept in-frame rearrangements only. Such tables lose some clones; where checked, under half of the loss comes from unresolved V genes, and the rest has no known cause. The DNA gave D and trimming, while V, J and clone size come from that table. This sample gives roughly 52,000 clones in total; approximately 83% of them show up just once. The ten largest clonotypes hold over 10% of the sample.

This receptor chain uses TRBV19 and TRBJ1-1; a tentative D match to TRBD1 spans 5 bases. The starting material was blood, obtained before dendritic cell vaccination. The TCR comes from a human donor with glioblastoma. The DNA sequence is TGTGCCAGTAGTATAGTCGGGGGATACACTGAAGCTTTCTTT. Its coded protein is CASSIVGGYTEAFF.